The 19 T cell receptor beta chains given below trace back to one sample, sequenced in a study of OX40 agonist ivuxolimab in advanced cancers. Library generation was performed with the immunoSEQ multiplex PCR assay. This immuneACCESS table, as held by TCRdb, lists in-frame sequences with V and J called but not all clones. Of the missing ones, under half trace to an unresolved V gene in checked studies; the others have no known cause. The sample table shows 72,000 or so clones, and 89% are seen once. About an eighth of the sample comes from the top ten. The sample consisted of CD4+ or CD8+ T cells sorted from blood, taken in a trial of the OX40 agonist ivuxolimab. The receptors derive from an adult with an advanced solid tumor such as melanoma, head and neck, liver or kidney cancer.

The V call is TRBV7-3, the J call TRBJ1-3; D not certain. This CDR3 spans 13 amino acids. In germline, CDR1 is SGHTA, CDR2 FQGTGA. V gave up 4 bases and J gave up 3 bases, with 7 bases separating them. The CDR3: CASSSGLGNTIYF. For the CDR3, the DNA is TGTGCCAGCAGCTCGGGCCTTGGAAACACCATATATTTT.

Only one count was recorded for this clone. This CDR3 is CASSRGLAGGYEQYF. The CDR3 nucleotides read TGTGCCAGCAGCCGCGGACTAGCGGGAGGCTACGAGCAGTACTTC. V is TRBV2 and J is TRBJ2-7, with 14 bases fitting TRBD2. This CDR3 has 15 residues. CDR1 is SNHLY and CDR2 is FYNNEI in the germline V gene. Unmatched junction bases numbered 4, after V lost 6 bases and J lost 3 bases.

The gene calls are TRBV27 and TRBJ2-7, with a tentative D call TRBD1 (6 bases). Germline V gene lookup returns CDR1 MNHEY and CDR2 SMNVEV (reference sequence). CDR3 length: 15 residues. Deletions cut 2 bases from V and 3 bases from J, with 14 bases between. The CDR3 DNA is TGTGCCAGCAGTTTAATCGGGACATCTCTCTACGAGCAGTACTTC. Its translation is CASSLIGTSLYEQYF.

The V gene is TRBV5-6, the J gene TRBJ2-1, with D uncertain. The CDR3 is 15 residues long. V shed 4 bases and J shed 0 bases, with 11 bases lying between them. Germline loops: CDR1 SGHDT, CDR2 YYEEEE. The DNA for the CDR3 is TGTGCCAGCAGCGAAGGATACAACTCCTACAATGAGCAGTTCTTC. This encodes CASSEGYNSYNEQFF.

The rearrangement links TRBV5-1 to TRBJ2-3; the match to TRBD2 covers 12 bases. CDR1 SGHRS and CDR2 YFSETQ come from the germline V gene. The CDR3 has 17 amino acids. Trimming cost V 3 bases and J 5 bases; bases outside gene matches: 10. CDR3 protein: CASSSTGLAGGKDTQYF. The CDR3 DNA sequence: TGCGCCAGCAGCTCCACTGGGCTAGCGGGAGGGAAAGATACGCAGTATTTT.

The chain links TRBV6-5 to TRBJ2-7, with 9 nucleotides matching TRBD2. CDR3 length: 15 residues. Per germline, CDR1 MNHEY and CDR2 SVGAGI. Trimming removed 4 bases from V and 3 bases from J; junction bases left unmatched: 7. CDR3: CASSLQGGGVYEQYF. Written as DNA, the CDR3 is TGTGCCAGCAGTTTGCAGGGCGGGGGGGTCTACGAGCAGTACTTC.

The chain recombines TRBV19 with TRBJ1-1; 10 bases align to TRBD1. The CDR3 spans 15 residues. Germline V gene lookup returns CDR1 LNHDA and CDR2 SQIVND (reference sequence). After removal of 6 bases from V and 6 bases from J, the junction contained 10 bases not matched to a gene. CDR3 sequence: CASSPTGTGVPEAFF. The CDR3 DNA reads as TGTGCCAGTAGCCCGACCGGGACAGGGGTCCCTGAAGCTTTCTTT.

V is TRBV7-6 and J is TRBJ1-4; D might be TRBD1 (5 bases). Trimming took 3 bases from V and 1 from J, leaving 12 bases between them. This CDR3 is 16 amino acids long. CDR1 SGHVS and CDR2 FNYEAQ come from the germline V gene. CDR3: CASSFPLTGTNEKLFF. As DNA, the CDR3 is TGTGCCAGCAGCTTCCCCCTCACAGGAACTAATGAAAAACTGTTTTTT.

The chain uses TRBV7-2 and TRBJ2-7; unclear D gene. This CDR3 is 11 amino acids long. The V and J ends lost 2 bases and 5 bases respectively, with 4 bases between them. Germline CDR1 is SGHTA and CDR2 is FQGNSA. This CDR3 is CASSLFNEQYF. Written as DNA, the CDR3 is TGTGCCAGCAGCTTATTCAACGAGCAGTACTTC.

The chain combines TRBV11-2 with TRBJ2-7, with 7 bases that match TRBD2. This CDR3 comprises 14 residues. Germline loops: CDR1 SGHAT, CDR2 FQNNGV. Trimming removed 2 bases from V and 4 bases from J; junction bases left unmatched: 5. As DNA, the CDR3 is TGTGCCAGCAGCTTACTGAGCGGGGTATACGAGCAGTACTTC. It yields the protein CASSLLSGVYEQYF.

V usage is TRBV29-1 and J usage is TRBJ2-7; D uncertain. Germline V gene lookup returns CDR1 SQVTM and CDR2 ANQGSEA. The V end lost 6 bases, the J end lost 0 bases, and 12 bases lay between the germline ends. There are 13 residues in the CDR3. The CDR3 region has the DNA TGCAGCGTCCGTGGCCCGAGCTCCTACGAGCAGTACTTC. This translates into CSVRGPSSYEQYF.

The CDR3 sequence: CASSLTRANTEAFF. The CDR3 nucleotides are TGTGCCAGCAGCTTGACCAGAGCGAACACTGAAGCTTTCTTT. V is TRBV5-4 and J is TRBJ1-1, with D hard to call. Germline CDR1 and CDR2: SGHNT and YYREEE (reference sequence). The germline V and J ends were trimmed by 1 base and 1 base, with 8 bases remaining between them. CDR3 length: 14 amino acids. Complete variable domain (other parts from reference TRBV5-4 and TRBJ1-1): ETGVTQSPTHLIKTRGQQVTLRCSSQSGHNTVSWYQQALGQGPQFIFQYYREEENGRGNFPPRFSGLQFPNYSSELNVNALELDDSALYLCASSLTRANTEAFFGQGTRLTVV.

The chain couples TRBV5-1 to TRBJ2-5, with D maybe TRBD1 (6 bases). The germline V gene has CDR1 SGHRS and CDR2 YFSETQ. V shed 4 bases and J shed 0 bases, with 13 bases lying between them. There are 15 residues in the CDR3. The CDR3 protein is CASSAPTGYQETQYF. For the CDR3, the DNA is TGCGCCAGCAGCGCCCCTACAGGGTACCAAGAGACCCAGTACTTC.

The chain recombines TRBV6-1 with TRBJ1-1, with 9 positions matching TRBD1. V trimming: 10 bases; J trimming: 0 bases; junction bases outside the gene matches: 9. CDR1 is MNHNS, CDR2 SASEGT, per germline. The CDR3 extends over 15 amino acids. CDR3 sequence: CATKQGAVMNTEAFF. DNA of the CDR3: TGTGCCACTAAACAGGGGGCCGTCATGAACACTGAAGCTTTCTTT.

This chain links TRBV11-2 with TRBJ1-5, with D maybe TRBD1 (6 bases). V was cut by 5 bases and J by 7 bases, with 21 bases left in between. The length of the CDR3 is 16 residues. Germline V gives CDR1 SGHAT, CDR2 FQNNGV. This CDR3 reads CASSQDIKGGGQPQHF. The CDR3 coding sequence is TGTGCCAGCAGCCAAGATATAAAGGGGGGTGGGCAGCCCCAGCATTTT.

The rearrangement links TRBV10-3 to TRBJ2-5; D not resolved. Germline assignment: CDR1 ENHRY and CDR2 SYGVKD. This CDR3 comprises 14 residues. V was pared by 0 bases and J by 5 bases, with 10 bases between. CDR3 amino acids: CAISESTNWETQYF. As DNA, the CDR3 is TGTGCCATCAGTGAGTCCACCAATTGGGAGACCCAGTACTTC.

V gene TRBV5-1 combines with J gene TRBJ1-2, with TRBD1 identical over 8 bases. The CDR3 has 17 amino acids. Per germline, CDR1 SGHRS and CDR2 YFSETQ. J was trimmed by 8 bases and V by 1 base; bases with no gene match: 16. CDR3 protein: CASSLRPGQEVVGGYTF. CDR3 DNA sequence: TGCGCCAGCAGCTTGAGACCGGGACAGGAGGTCGTGGGGGGCTACACCTTC.

This chain uses TRBV12-1 with TRBJ2-6; the table's D call TRBD1 went unverified against the DNA. TRBV12-1 is termed a pseudogene. This CDR3 contains 17 residues. The CDR3 region has the DNA TGTGCCAGCAGCCCGCCGGACAGTGTCTCTGGGGCCAACGTCCTGACTTTC. Its protein product is CASSPPDSVSGANVLTF.

The chain uses TRBV5-5 and TRBJ2-6, with TRBD1 identical over 9 bases. V gave up 7 bases and J gave up 4 bases; unmatched junction bases: 3. This CDR3 has 14 residues. Germline assignment: CDR1 SGHKS and CDR2 YYEKEE (reference sequence). The CDR3 is CASDRGAGANVLTF. The CDR3 nucleotides are TGTGCCAGCGACAGGGGGGCGGGGGCCAACGTCCTGACTTTC.